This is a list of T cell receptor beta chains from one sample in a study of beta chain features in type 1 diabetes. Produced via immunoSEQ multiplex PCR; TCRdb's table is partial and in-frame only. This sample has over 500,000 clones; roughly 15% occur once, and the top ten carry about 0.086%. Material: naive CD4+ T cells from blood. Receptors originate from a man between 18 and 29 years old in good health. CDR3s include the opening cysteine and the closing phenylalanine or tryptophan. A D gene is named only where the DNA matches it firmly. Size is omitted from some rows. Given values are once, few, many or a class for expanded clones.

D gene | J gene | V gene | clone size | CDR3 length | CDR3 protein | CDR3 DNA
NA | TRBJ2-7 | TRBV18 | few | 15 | CASSQSLAGRYEQYF | TGTGCCAGCTCTCAGAGCCTTGCAGGCCGTTACGAGCAGTACTTC
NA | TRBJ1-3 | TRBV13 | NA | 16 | CASSLEGRVAGNTIYF | TGTGCCAGCAGCTTAGAAGGCCGCGTGGCCGGAAACACCATATATTTT
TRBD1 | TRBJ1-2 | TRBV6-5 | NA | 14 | CASSLGTANYGYTF | TGTGCCAGCAGTTTGGGGACAGCTAACTATGGCTACACCTTC
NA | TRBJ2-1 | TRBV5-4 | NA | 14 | CASSRVEPYNEQFF | TGTGCCAGCAGTCGGGTAGAGCCCTACAATGAGCAGTTCTTC
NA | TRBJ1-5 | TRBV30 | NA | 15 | CAWSVQELSNQPQHF | TGTGCCTGGAGTGTACAAGAGCTTAGCAATCAGCCCCAGCATTTT
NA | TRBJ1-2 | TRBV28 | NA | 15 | CASSLSDTDNYGYTF | TGTGCCAGCAGTTTATCGGACACCGATAACTATGGCTACACCTTC
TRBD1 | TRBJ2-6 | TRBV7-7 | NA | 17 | CASSLARQGSGANVLTF | TGTGCCAGCAGCTTAGCGAGACAGGGCTCTGGGGCCAACGTCCTGACTTTC
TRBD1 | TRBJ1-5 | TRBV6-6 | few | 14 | CASRSTGDLQPQHF | TGTGCCAGCAGGTCTACAGGGGACCTGCAGCCCCAGCATTTT
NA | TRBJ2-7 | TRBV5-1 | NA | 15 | CASSLYGTPLAEQYF | TGCGCCAGCAGCTTGTATGGGACACCGTTGGCGGAGCAGTACTTC
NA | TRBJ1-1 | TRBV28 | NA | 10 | CASRKAQAFF | TGTGCCAGCAGAAAAGCGCAAGCTTTCTTT
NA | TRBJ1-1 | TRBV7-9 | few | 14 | CASSLGTLYTEAFF | TGTGCCAGCAGCTTAGGCACTTTGTACACTGAAGCTTTCTTT
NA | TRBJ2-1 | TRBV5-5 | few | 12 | CASSLTQDEQFF | TGTGCCAGCAGCTTGACACAGGATGAGCAGTTCTTC
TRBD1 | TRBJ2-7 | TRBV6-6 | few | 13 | CASIPTGGGEQYF | TGTGCCAGCATTCCAACAGGGGGTGGGGAGCAGTACTTC
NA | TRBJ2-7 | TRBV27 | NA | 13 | CATAVTSSYEQYF | TGTGCCACCGCCGTTACTAGCAGTTACGAGCAGTACTTC